These 5 T cell receptor beta chains were sequenced from one sample in a study of radiotherapy plus CTLA-4 blockade in lung cancer. The method was immunoSEQ multiplex PCR; TCRdb's version includes in-frame clones alone and lacks a portion of them. The sample carries tens of thousands of clones, more than 75% recorded once. This material consisted of peripheral blood, taken from a patient treated with radiotherapy plus ipilimumab. Receptor source: a human donor with non-small cell lung cancer that progressed on radiotherapy plus ipilimumab.

The chain uses TRBV4-1 and TRBJ1-5, with 9 positions matching TRBD1. Per germline, CDR1 MGHRA and CDR2 YSYEKL. V trimming: 2 bases; J trimming: 6 bases; junction bases outside the gene matches: 5. CDR3 length: 15 residues. As DNA, the CDR3 is TGCGCCAGCAGCCAACTGACAGGGGGGACTCAGCCCCAGCATTTT. Translated, it gives CASSQLTGGTQPQHF.

The DNA of the CDR3 is TGTGCCATCAGGGGAGCGGGAGGATCCGATACGCAGTATTTT. Protein product: CAIRGAGGSDTQYF. The chain is built from TRBV10-3 and TRBJ2-3; TRBD2 agrees at 9 bases. The CDR3 loop spans 14 amino acids. V lost 6 bases and J lost 6; bases outside the gene matches: 7. Germline loops: CDR1 ENHRY, CDR2 SYGVKD.

The genes are TRBV5-1 and TRBJ2-7, with D possibly matching TRBD1 (5 bases). V was trimmed by 3 bases and J by 4 bases, leaving 20 bases between them. The V gene's germline CDR1 is SGHRS and CDR2 YFSETQ. The CDR3 is 16 amino acids. CDR3 bases: TGCGCCAGCAGCTACACCAGTAGGGGCAGGCCATACGAGCAGTACGTC. Translated, it gives CASSYTSRGRPYEQYV.

The rearrangement uses TRBV11-2 and TRBJ1-2; D ambiguous. Germline V lookup: CDR1 SGHAT, CDR2 FQNNGV. The CDR3 is 13 amino acids. V shed 0 bases and J shed 2 bases, with 4 bases lying between them. The CDR3 DNA is TGTGCCAGCAGCTTAGAACAGAACTATGGCTACACCTTC. It is translated as CASSLEQNYGYTF.

The chain joins TRBV19 to TRBJ2-7; TRBD1 aligns across 7 bases. The germline V gene encodes CDR1 LNHDA and CDR2 SQIVND (reference sequence). The CDR3 consists of 13 residues. The trim removed 3 bases at V and 6 bases at J, leaving 5 bases unmatched. Here the CDR3 reads CASSISQGSEQYF. The CDR3 bases are TGTGCCAGTAGTATCTCACAGGGGAGCGAGCAGTACTTC.